This TCR beta chain was captured by sequencing in a study of control samples from healthy donors and cancer patients. The J segment lost 4 bases and the V segment lost 7 bases, leaving 8 bases of the junction unmatched. CDR1 and CDR2 from the germline V gene are LNHDA and SQIVND (reference sequence). The CDR3 loop spans 15 amino acids. TCRdb's copy holds only in-frame clones and misses some; the assay was immunoSEQ multiplex PCR. The table has fewer than 60,000 clones, around 87% seen once. The sequence derives from a woman aged 60-75 years with lung cancer. Specimen: PBMCs. The chain recombines TRBV19 with TRBJ2-3; 10 bases agree with TRBD1. DNA of the CDR3: TGTGCCAGTACGCGCGGGACAGGGGCTTCAGATACGCAGTATTTT. Protein product: CASTRGTGASDTQYF.